The clone carrying this T cell receptor (beta chain) has just a few counts. Its antigen remains unknown. The source of the sample is a study of molecular identifiers for immune sequencing clone quantification. Study outcomes and limitations: Researchers reportedly could pick up spiked Jurkat TCR RNA from one cell mixed into approximately 1 million naive cells.

Sorted inputs of roughly 18,000 to 1,100,000 cells, with 10%, 30% or 50% RNA, yielded naive CD8 libraries. MiXCR, applied by TCRdb to the PCR reads, yields one record per CDR3 protein. The sample yields nearly 55,000 distinct CDR3 sequences, 36% seen once. This clonotype originated in a human donor in good health. Some libraries in this study had Jurkat cell RNA spiked in. Material for sequencing was naive CD8+ T cells from blood, with Jurkat cell RNA spiked in. This sample's subset: FACS-sorted CD8+CD4-CCR7+CD45RA+ naive T cells.

The CDR3, as DNA: TGTGCCAGCAGCTTAGGGCACTTCACTGAAGCTTTCTTT. It translates to CASSLGHFTEAFF. The chain has TRBV11-2 and TRBJ1-1; D remains unclear. The CDR3 spans 13 residues. Trimming took 1 base from V and 4 from J, leaving 7 bases between them. Germline V gene data show CDR1 as SGHAT and CDR2 as FQNNGV.